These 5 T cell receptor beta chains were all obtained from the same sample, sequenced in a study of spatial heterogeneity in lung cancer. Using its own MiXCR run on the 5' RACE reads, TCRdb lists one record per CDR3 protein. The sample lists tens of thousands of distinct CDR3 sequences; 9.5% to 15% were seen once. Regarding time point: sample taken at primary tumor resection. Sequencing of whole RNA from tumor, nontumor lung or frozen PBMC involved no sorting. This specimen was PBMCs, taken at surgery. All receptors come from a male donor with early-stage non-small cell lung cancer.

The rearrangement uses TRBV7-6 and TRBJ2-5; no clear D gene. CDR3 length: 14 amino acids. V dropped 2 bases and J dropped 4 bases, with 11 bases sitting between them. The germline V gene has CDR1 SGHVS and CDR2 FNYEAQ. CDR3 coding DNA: TGTGCCAGCAGCTTAACGGTTAGTCGAGAGACCCAGTACTTC. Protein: CASSLTVSRETQYF.

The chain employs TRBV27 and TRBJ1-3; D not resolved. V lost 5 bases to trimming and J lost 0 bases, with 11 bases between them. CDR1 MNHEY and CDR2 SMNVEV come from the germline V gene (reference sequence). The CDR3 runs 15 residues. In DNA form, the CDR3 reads TGTGCCAGCAGTCCTAAAGGATCCTCTGGAAACACCATATATTTT. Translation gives CASSPKGSSGNTIYF.

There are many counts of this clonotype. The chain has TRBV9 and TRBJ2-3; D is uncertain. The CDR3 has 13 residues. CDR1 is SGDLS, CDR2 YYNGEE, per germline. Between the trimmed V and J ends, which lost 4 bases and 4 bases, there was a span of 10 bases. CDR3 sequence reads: CASSPAWADTQYF. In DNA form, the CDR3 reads TGTGCCAGCAGCCCAGCCTGGGCAGATACGCAGTATTTT.

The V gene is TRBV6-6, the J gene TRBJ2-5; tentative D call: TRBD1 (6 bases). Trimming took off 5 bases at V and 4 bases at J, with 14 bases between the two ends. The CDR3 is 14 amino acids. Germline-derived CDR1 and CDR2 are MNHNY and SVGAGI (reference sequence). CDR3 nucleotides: TGTGCCAGCAGTAACGAGGGGGTAGGAGAGACCCAGTACTTC. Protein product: CASSNEGVGETQYF.

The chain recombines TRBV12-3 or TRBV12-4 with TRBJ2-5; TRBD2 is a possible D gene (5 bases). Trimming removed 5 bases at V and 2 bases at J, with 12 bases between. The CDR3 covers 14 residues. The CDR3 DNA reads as TGTGCCAGCAGTGGAGGACCCGGACAAGAGACCCAGTACTTC. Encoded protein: CASSGGPGQETQYF.